These 23 T cell receptor beta chains were sequenced from one sample in a study of shared clonotypes between healthy human individuals. Produced via immunoSEQ multiplex PCR; TCRdb's table is partial and in-frame only. Among around 1.6 million clones, roughly 98% were seen once, and the ten largest hold 0.4% to 0.45%. Sequencing was done on a sample of naive CD4+ T cells sorted from blood. Regarding subset: CD45RA+ positively selected. The source is a man aged 25-45 years in good health.

The gene calls are TRBV28 and TRBJ1-2; TRBD1 is a possible D gene (5 bases). This CDR3 spans 15 amino acids. Germline V gene lookup returns CDR1 MDHEN and CDR2 SYDVKM. Trimming shortened V by 5 bases and J by 1 base, and 14 bases separated the two germline ends. The CDR3 DNA sequence: TGTGCCAGCAGTCTCAGGGCCGCACATAACTATGGCTACACCTTC. Translation: CASSLRAAHNYGYTF.

The V gene is TRBV9, the J gene TRBJ2-7; TRBD2 might be the D (5 bases). The CDR3 has 14 amino acids. CDR1 SGDLS and CDR2 YYNGEE come from the germline V gene. Trimming removed 4 bases from V and 5 bases from J, with 16 bases in between. The CDR3 nucleotides are TGTGCCAGCAGCCCCCGGGAAAGGCCGCACGAGCAGTACTTC. Amino acids: CASSPRERPHEQYF.

This chain links TRBV18 with TRBJ2-7, with 8 bases identical to TRBD2. J was trimmed by 2 bases and V by 2 bases; bases with no gene match: 5. The CDR3 runs 15 residues. Per the germline V gene, CDR1 is KGHSH and CDR2 is LQKENI. CDR3 sequence (DNA): TGTGCCAGCTCACCAAGACTAGCGTCCACCTACGAGCAGTACTTC. Protein product: CASSPRLASTYEQYF.

This sequence joins TRBV5-6 and TRBJ2-2; D gene unclear. The V gene's germline CDR1 is SGHDT and CDR2 YYEEEE. Trimming shortened V by 0 bases and J by 7 bases, and 10 bases separated the two germline ends. The CDR3 has 14 amino acids. The CDR3 DNA follows: TGTGCCAGCAGCTTGGGACCGGTTGTCGGGGAGCTGTTTTTT. It encodes CASSLGPVVGELFF.

The genes are TRBV27 and TRBJ2-1; 10 positions agree with TRBD2. Trimming took 6 bases from V and 4 from J; bases not matched to a gene: 6. CDR3 length: 15 amino acids. In germline, CDR1 is MNHEY, CDR2 SMNVEV (reference sequence). The CDR3, as DNA: TGTGCCAGCAGACCGAGACTAGCGGGTTACAATGAGCAGTTCTTC. Translated, it gives CASRPRLAGYNEQFF.

V usage is TRBV18 and J usage is TRBJ1-4; no firm D call. V was shortened by 5 bases and J by 2 bases, with 6 bases between the two germline ends. CDR3 length equals 13 residues. Germline V gene lookup returns CDR1 KGHSH and CDR2 LQKENI. The CDR3 loop is CASSSLTNEKLFF. CDR3 bases: TGTGCCAGCTCAAGTTTGACTAATGAAAAACTGTTTTTT.

Regarding this clone: Other DNA sequences in the same sample also yield this CDR3. V usage is TRBV29-1 and J usage is TRBJ2-1; maybe TRBD2 (6 bases). With 3 bases removed from V and 4 bases from J, the gap between germline ends came to 10 bases. Germline lookup yields CDR1 SQVTM and CDR2 ANQGSEA. The CDR3 consists of 13 residues. The CDR3 DNA follows: TGCAGCGTTGAGGGTAGCGGTTACAATGAGCAGTTCTTC. Its translation is CSVEGSGYNEQFF.

The rearrangement joins TRBV19 to TRBJ2-7, with 11 nucleotides matching TRBD2. Trimming cost V 3 bases and J 5 bases; bases outside gene matches: 9. The CDR3 length is 16 residues. Germline V lookup: CDR1 LNHDA, CDR2 SQIVND (reference sequence). DNA for the CDR3: TGTGCCAGTAGTATCCGAAGACTAGCGGGAAAGAACGAGCAGTACTTC. Its protein product is CASSIRRLAGKNEQYF.

The rearrangement uses TRBV15 and TRBJ2-2; 7 bases map to TRBD2. CDR3 length: 15 residues. CDR1 is LNHNV, CDR2 YYDKDF, per germline (reference sequence). V lost 7 bases and J lost 2; bases outside the gene matches: 7. CDR3 residues: CATTLRLANTGELFF. The CDR3 bases are TGTGCCACCACATTGAGACTAGCAAACACCGGGGAGCTGTTTTTT.

The rearrangement joins TRBV5-4 to TRBJ2-7, with D possibly TRBD1 on 6 matching bases. Trimming shortened V by 4 bases and J by 3 bases, and 20 bases separated the two germline ends. This CDR3 region has 16 residues. The germline V gene encodes CDR1 SGHNT and CDR2 YYREEE (reference sequence). The DNA for the CDR3 is TGTGCCAGCAGCAGACAGGACAAGCACCAAAACTACGAGCAGTACTTC. Protein product: CASSRQDKHQNYEQYF.

The chain uses TRBV18 and TRBJ2-5; D gene unclear. V lost 8 bases to trimming and J lost 1 base, with 8 bases between them. The CDR3 is 12 amino acids. CDR1 is KGHSH and CDR2 is LQKENI in the germline V gene. CDR3 protein: CASADIQETQYF. The CDR3 nucleotides read TGTGCCAGCGCTGACATCCAAGAGACCCAGTACTTC.

V is TRBV18 and J is TRBJ1-2; D unclear. CDR1 is KGHSH and CDR2 is LQKENI in the germline V gene. This CDR3 spans 11 amino acids. Trimming left V 2 bases short and J 13 bases short, with 11 bases between. CDR3 sequence (DNA): TGTGCCAGCTCACCAGGGATGCCTTTCACCTTC. This sequence encodes CASSPGMPFTF.

The rearrangement uses TRBV4-1 and TRBJ1-2; D uncertain. The V end lost 0 bases, the J end lost 1 base, and 9 bases lay between the germline ends. Germline V CDR1 and CDR2: MGHRA, YSYEKL. The CDR3 is 15 amino acids. CDR3 sequence: CASSQDWEVNYGYTF. The DNA of the CDR3 is TGCGCCAGCAGCCAAGATTGGGAGGTTAACTATGGCTACACCTTC.

This chain connects TRBV14 to TRBJ2-1; 9 bases map to TRBD2. CDR1 and CDR2 from the germline V gene are SGHDN and FVKESK. With V trimmed by 4 bases and J by 8 bases, 15 bases remained unmatched. CDR3 length equals 17 residues. CDR3 in amino acids: CASSRWVAGVESDEQFF. The CDR3 DNA is TGTGCCAGCAGCCGGTGGGTAGCGGGAGTCGAGTCGGATGAGCAGTTCTTC.

The V and J genes are TRBV7-2 and TRBJ2-1; D perhaps matches TRBD2 (5 bases). The CDR3 sequence is 15 residues long. Trimming removed 5 bases at V and 7 bases at J, with 18 bases between. CDR1 is SGHTA and CDR2 is FQGNSA in the germline V gene. As DNA, the CDR3 is TGTGCCAGCAGCCCCAGCGGCGGAAGGAGAAATGAGCAGTTCTTC. Protein: CASSPSGGRRNEQFF.

The gene calls are TRBV25-1 and TRBJ2-2; D unclear. Germline V lookup: CDR1 MGHDK, CDR2 SYGVNS. V gave up 8 bases and J gave up 0 bases, with 7 bases separating them. The CDR3 length is 13 residues. CDR3 loop: CASGTANTGELFF. The CDR3 DNA reads TGTGCCAGCGGAACAGCGAACACCGGGGAGCTGTTTTTT.

The chain links TRBV27 to TRBJ2-3, with D perhaps TRBD2 (5 bases). Germline assignment: CDR1 MNHEY and CDR2 SMNVEV (reference sequence). Trimming shortened V by 4 bases and J by 0 bases, and 8 bases separated the two germline ends. The CDR3 totals 14 residues. CDR3 in amino acids: CASSSLESTDTQYF. CDR3 DNA sequence: TGTGCCAGCAGTTCACTAGAGAGCACAGATACGCAGTATTTT.

As regards this clone: Other DNA variants within this sample encode the same CDR3. The rearrangement joins TRBV28 to TRBJ2-7; 10 nucleotides align to TRBD1. The CDR3 extends over 15 amino acids. The germline V gene has CDR1 MDHEN and CDR2 SYDVKM. Trimming removed 4 bases from V and 3 bases from J; junction bases left unmatched: 6. For the CDR3, the DNA is TGTGCCAGCAGTTCCTCCGGGACAGGGGTCTACGAGCAGTACTTC. Translated, it gives CASSSSGTGVYEQYF.

The chain is built from TRBV11-2 and TRBJ1-1, with 7 bases aligning to TRBD1. Trimming removed 1 base from V and 11 bases from J; junction bases left unmatched: 4. The CDR3 length is 12 residues. Germline-derived CDR1 and CDR2 are SGHAT and FQNNGV. The CDR3, as DNA: TGTGCCAGCAGCTTAGCCGGACAGGTGGCTTTCTTT. Its protein is CASSLAGQVAFF.

This clone was seen once. The sample holds other DNA sequences that translate to the same CDR3. The chain combines TRBV5-4 with TRBJ2-2, with TRBD1 as a possible D gene (6 bases). The germline gives CDR1 SGHNT, CDR2 YYREEE (reference sequence). Trimming cost V 1 base and J 0 bases, with 7 bases left between them. This CDR3 is 15 amino acids long. This CDR3 is CASSLKGANTGELFF. The CDR3 coding sequence is TGTGCCAGCAGCTTGAAGGGGGCGAACACCGGGGAGCTGTTTTTT.

The chain combines TRBV7-8 with TRBJ1-1; D gene unclear. The CDR3 spans 12 residues. The V gene lost 5 bases and the J gene lost 9 bases, with 13 bases spanning the gap. The germline V gene encodes CDR1 SGHVS and CDR2 FQNEAQ. CDR3: CASSHPGTQAFF. CDR3 nucleotide sequence: TGTGCCAGCAGCCACCCGGGTACCCAAGCTTTCTTT. Using reference TRBV7-8 and TRBJ1-1 for the parts outside the CDR3, the full variable domain is GAGVSQSPRYKVAKRGQDVALRCDPISGHVSLFWYQQALGQGPEFLTYFQNEAQLDKSGLPSDRFFAERPEGSVSTLKIQRTQQEDSAVYLCASSHPGTQAFFGQGTRLTVV.

This sequence joins TRBV5-1 and TRBJ1-1; 9 positions agree with TRBD1. V trimming: 4 bases; J trimming: 4 bases; junction bases outside the gene matches: 2. This CDR3 region has 13 residues. The V gene's germline CDR1 is SGHRS and CDR2 YFSETQ. The CDR3 sequence: CASSGTGPTEAFF. Here the CDR3 DNA reads TGCGCCAGCAGCGGGACAGGGCCCACTGAAGCTTTCTTT.

V and J are TRBV7-8 and TRBJ2-1, with a weak D call TRBD2 (6 bases). The V and J ends lost 3 bases and 4 bases respectively, with 13 bases between them. There are 15 residues in the CDR3. Germline lookup yields CDR1 SGHVS and CDR2 FQNEAQ. The CDR3 DNA reads TGTGCCAGCAGCTTGCGTCGGGAGATTTACAATGAGCAGTTCTTC. It encodes CASSLRREIYNEQFF.